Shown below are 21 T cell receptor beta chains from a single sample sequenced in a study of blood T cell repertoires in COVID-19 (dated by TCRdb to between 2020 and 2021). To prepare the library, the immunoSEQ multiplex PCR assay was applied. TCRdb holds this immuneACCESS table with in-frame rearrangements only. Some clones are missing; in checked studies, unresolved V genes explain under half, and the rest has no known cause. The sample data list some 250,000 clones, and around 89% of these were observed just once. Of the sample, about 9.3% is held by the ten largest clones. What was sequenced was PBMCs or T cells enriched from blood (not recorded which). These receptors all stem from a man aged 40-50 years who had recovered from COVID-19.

This CDR3 is CASSPDREITEAFF. DNA of the CDR3: TGTGCCAGCAGTCCAGACAGGGAGATCACTGAAGCTTTCTTT. The genes are TRBV13 and TRBJ1-1; 7 positions agree with TRBD1. V shed 6 bases and J 4 bases; nucleotides not matched to a gene: 8. Germline CDR1 and CDR2: PRHDT and FYEKMQ (reference sequence). This CDR3 contains 14 residues.

The CDR3 region has the DNA TGTGCCAGCAGCGTAGTAATGGGAGCGGGAGGGCCTCTCTCCTACAATGAGCAGTTCTTC. As protein: CASSVVMGAGGPLSYNEQFF. The V gene is TRBV9, the J gene TRBJ2-1, with 10 bases matching TRBD2. This CDR3 region has 20 residues. V gave up 0 bases and J gave up 0 bases; unmatched junction bases: 12. Germline V gives CDR1 SGDLS, CDR2 YYNGEE.

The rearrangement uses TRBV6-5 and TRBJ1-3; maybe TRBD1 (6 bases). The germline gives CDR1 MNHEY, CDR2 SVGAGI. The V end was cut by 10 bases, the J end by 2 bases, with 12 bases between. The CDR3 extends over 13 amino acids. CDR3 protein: CATGGGAGNTIYF. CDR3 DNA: TGTGCCACGGGAGGGGGTGCTGGAAACACCATATATTTT.

CDR3 in amino acids: CASSQERGGSYEQYF. The CDR3 DNA sequence: TGCGCCAGCAGCCAAGAGAGGGGGGGGTCATACGAGCAGTACTTC. V gene TRBV4-3 combines with J gene TRBJ2-7, with D tentatively TRBD2 (7 bases). The CDR3 is made up of 15 amino acids. CDR1 is LGHNA, CDR2 YSLEER, per germline. V dropped 0 bases and J dropped 4 bases, with 13 bases sitting between them.

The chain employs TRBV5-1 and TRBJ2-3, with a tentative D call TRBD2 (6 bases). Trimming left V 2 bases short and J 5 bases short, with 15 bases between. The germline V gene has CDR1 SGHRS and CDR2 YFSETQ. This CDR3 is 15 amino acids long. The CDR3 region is CASSFEPSAGDTQYF. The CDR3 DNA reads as TGCGCCAGCAGCTTTGAGCCTAGCGCCGGAGATACGCAGTATTTT.

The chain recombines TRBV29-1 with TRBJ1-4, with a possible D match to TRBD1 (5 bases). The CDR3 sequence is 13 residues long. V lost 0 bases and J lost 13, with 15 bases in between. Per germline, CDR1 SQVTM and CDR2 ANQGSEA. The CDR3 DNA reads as TGCAGCGTTGAAGAGGCCAGGGTGACGGGACTGTTTTTT. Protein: CSVEEARVTGLFF.

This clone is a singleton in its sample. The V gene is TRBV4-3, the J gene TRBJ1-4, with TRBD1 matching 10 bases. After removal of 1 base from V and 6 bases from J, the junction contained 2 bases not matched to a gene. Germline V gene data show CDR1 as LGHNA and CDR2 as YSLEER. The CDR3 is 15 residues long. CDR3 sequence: CASSQGGTGDEKLFF. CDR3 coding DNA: TGCGCCAGCAGCCAAGGGGGGACAGGGGATGAAAAACTGTTTTTT.

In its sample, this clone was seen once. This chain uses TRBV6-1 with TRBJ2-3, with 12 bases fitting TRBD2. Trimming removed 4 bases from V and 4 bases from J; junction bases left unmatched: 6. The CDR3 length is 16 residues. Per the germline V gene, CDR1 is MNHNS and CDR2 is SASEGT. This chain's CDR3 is CASSGPSGGAADTQYF. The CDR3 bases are TGTGCCAGCAGTGGCCCTAGCGGGGGGGCCGCAGATACGCAGTATTTT.

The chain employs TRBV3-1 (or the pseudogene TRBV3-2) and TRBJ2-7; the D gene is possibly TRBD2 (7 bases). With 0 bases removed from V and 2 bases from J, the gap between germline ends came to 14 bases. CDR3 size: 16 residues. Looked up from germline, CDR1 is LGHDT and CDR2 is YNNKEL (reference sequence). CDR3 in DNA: TGTGCCAGCAGCCAAGATCAACAGGGACTACCCTACGAGCAGTACTTC. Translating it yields CASSQDQQGLPYEQYF.

CDR3 sequence (DNA): TGTGCCACCTACAGGGCTTATAACACTGAAGCTTTCTTT. Translation: CATYRAYNTEAFF. V is TRBV12-3 or TRBV12-4 and J is TRBJ1-1; D possibly corresponds to TRBD1 (6 bases). V lost 10 bases to trimming and J lost 2 bases, with 14 bases between them. The CDR3 is 13 residues long.

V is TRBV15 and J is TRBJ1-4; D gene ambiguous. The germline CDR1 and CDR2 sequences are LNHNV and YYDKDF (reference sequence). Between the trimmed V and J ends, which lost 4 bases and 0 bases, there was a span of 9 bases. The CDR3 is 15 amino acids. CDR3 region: CATSKGLSTNEKLFF. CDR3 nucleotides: TGTGCCACCAGCAAAGGACTTTCAACTAATGAAAAACTGTTTTTT.

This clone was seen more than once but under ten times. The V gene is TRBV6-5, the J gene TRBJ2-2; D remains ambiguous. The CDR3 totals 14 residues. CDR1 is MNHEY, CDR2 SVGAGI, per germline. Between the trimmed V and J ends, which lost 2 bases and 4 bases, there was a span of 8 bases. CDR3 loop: CASSYGRGTGELFF. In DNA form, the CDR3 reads TGTGCCAGCAGTTACGGTCGAGGCACCGGGGAGCTGTTTTTT.

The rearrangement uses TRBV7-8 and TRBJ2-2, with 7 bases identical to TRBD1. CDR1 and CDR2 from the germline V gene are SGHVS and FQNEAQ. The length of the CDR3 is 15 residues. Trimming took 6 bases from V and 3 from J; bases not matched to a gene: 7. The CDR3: CASRSRDRHTGELFF. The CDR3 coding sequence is TGTGCCAGCAGAAGCCGGGACAGACACACCGGGGAGCTGTTTTTT.

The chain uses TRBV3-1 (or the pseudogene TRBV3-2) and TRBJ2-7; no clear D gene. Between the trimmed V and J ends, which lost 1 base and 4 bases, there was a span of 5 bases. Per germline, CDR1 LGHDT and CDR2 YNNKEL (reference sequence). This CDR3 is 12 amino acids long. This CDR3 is CASSQVQYEQYF. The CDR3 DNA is TGTGCCAGCAGCCAAGTACAGTACGAGCAGTACTTC.

The chain's CDR3 is CASRQDYNSPLHF. CDR3 DNA sequence: TGTGCCAGCAGACAGGACTATAATTCACCCCTCCACTTT. This chain connects TRBV6-4 to TRBJ1-6; weak D call: TRBD1 (5 bases). This CDR3 is built from 13 residues. V shed 6 bases and J shed 3 bases, with 6 bases lying between them. Germline lookup yields CDR1 MRHNA and CDR2 SNTAGT.

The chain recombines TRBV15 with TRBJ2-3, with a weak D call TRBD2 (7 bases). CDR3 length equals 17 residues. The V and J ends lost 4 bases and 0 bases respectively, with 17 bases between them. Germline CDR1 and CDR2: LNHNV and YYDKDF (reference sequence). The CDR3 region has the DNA TGTGCCACCAGCAAACCACGCGGCGGGGGCAGCACAGATACGCAGTATTTT. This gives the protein CATSKPRGGGSTDTQYF.

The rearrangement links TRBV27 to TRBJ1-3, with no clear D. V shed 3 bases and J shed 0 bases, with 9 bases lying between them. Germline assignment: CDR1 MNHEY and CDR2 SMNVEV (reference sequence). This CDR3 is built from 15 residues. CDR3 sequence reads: CASSLRGSSGNTIYF. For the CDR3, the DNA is TGTGCCAGCAGTTTGCGGGGAAGCTCTGGAAACACCATATATTTT.

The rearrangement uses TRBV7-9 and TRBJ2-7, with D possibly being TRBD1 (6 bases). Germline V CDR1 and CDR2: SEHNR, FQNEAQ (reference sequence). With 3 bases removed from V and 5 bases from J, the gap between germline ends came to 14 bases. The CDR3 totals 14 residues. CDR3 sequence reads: CASSLTGGYDEQYF. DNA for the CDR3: TGTGCCAGCAGCTTGACAGGCGGGTACGACGAGCAGTACTTC.

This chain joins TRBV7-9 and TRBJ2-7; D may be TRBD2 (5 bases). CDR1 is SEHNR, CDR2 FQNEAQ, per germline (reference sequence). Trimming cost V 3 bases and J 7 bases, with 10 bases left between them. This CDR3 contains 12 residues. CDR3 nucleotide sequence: TGTGCCAGCAGCTTTCCTCGAGGGGAGCAGTACTTC. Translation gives CASSFPRGEQYF. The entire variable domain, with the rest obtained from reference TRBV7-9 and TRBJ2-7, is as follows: DTGVSQNPRHKITKRGQNVTFRCDPISEHNRLYWYRQTLGQGPEFLTYFQNEAQLEKSRLLSDRFSAERPKGSFSTLEIQRTEQGDSAMYLCASSFPRGEQYFGPGTRLTVT.

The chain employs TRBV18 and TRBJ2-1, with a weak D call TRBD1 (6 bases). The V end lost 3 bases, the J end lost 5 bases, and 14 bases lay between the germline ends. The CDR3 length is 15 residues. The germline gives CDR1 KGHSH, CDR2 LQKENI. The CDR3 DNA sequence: TGTGCCAGCTCACCGCGCCAGGCAGGGGACAATGAGCAGTTCTTC. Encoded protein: CASSPRQAGDNEQFF.

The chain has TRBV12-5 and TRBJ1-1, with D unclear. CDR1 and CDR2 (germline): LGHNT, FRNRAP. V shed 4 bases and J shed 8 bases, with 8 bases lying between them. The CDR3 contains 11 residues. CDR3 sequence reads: CASGSGREAFF. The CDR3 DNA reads TGTGCTAGTGGTTCCGGCAGGGAAGCTTTCTTT.